Following are 10 T cell receptor beta chains from one sample sequenced in a study of CD8 T cells in ankylosing spondylitis. MiXCR, run by TCRdb on the 5' RACE reads, gives a single entry per CDR3 protein. The sample lists some 150,000 distinct CDR3 sequences; around 43% were seen once. Sequences were obtained from synovial fluid, either unsorted or a sorted T cell fraction (not recorded which). The source is a male donor with ankylosing spondylitis.

This clonotype appeared a few times. The genes are TRBV2 and TRBJ2-5; 9 bases are shared with TRBD2. Germline values: CDR1 SNHLY, CDR2 FYNNEI. J was trimmed by 1 base and V by 8 bases; bases with no gene match: 11. The CDR3 loop spans 16 amino acids. The CDR3 reads CASLSGASGTQETQYF. The CDR3 DNA follows: TGTGCCAGCCTCTCAGGGGCTAGCGGGACCCAAGAGACCCAGTACTTC.

This chain joins TRBV7-9 and TRBJ1-6; TRBD1 is a possible D gene (6 bases). Germline loops: CDR1 SEHNR, CDR2 FQNEAQ (reference sequence). This CDR3 region has 15 residues. V lost 4 bases and J 8 bases, leaving 15 bases between the germline ends. CDR3 in amino acids: CASSSRTGCDSPLHF. CDR3 in DNA: TGTGCCAGCAGCTCCCGCACAGGGTGCGATTCACCCCTCCACTTT.

This clonotype came up a few times. V usage is TRBV12-3 or TRBV12-4 and J usage is TRBJ2-3, with 11 bases lining up with TRBD2. V lost 5 bases and J lost 3; bases outside the gene matches: 1. The CDR3 extends over 14 amino acids. The CDR3 region has the DNA TGTGCCAGCAGTACTAGCGGGGGAACAGATACGCAGTATTTT. Its translation is CASSTSGGTDTQYF.

The gene calls are TRBV5-6 and TRBJ1-1; no clear D gene. With 2 bases removed from V and 3 bases from J, the gap between germline ends came to 11 bases. This CDR3 has 14 residues. CDR1 and CDR2 from the germline V gene are SGHDT and YYEEEE. DNA for the CDR3: TGTGCCAGCAGCTTCGTCTGGGGAGACACTGAAGCTTTCTTT. It translates to CASSFVWGDTEAFF. Together with reference TRBV5-6 and TRBJ1-1, the CDR3 gives the full variable domain: DAGVTQSPTHLIKTRGQQVTLRCSPKSGHDTVSWYQQALGQGPQFIFQYYEEEERQRGNFPDRFSGHQFPNYSSELNVNALLLGDSALYLCASSFVWGDTEAFFGQGTRLTVV.

This clonotype was seen repeatedly, ten times or more. The chain couples TRBV27 to TRBJ2-1; 11 bases are a match to TRBD2. The J segment lost 4 bases and the V segment lost 2 bases, leaving 1 base of the junction unmatched. Germline CDR1 MNHEY, CDR2 SMNVEV (reference sequence). The CDR3 sequence is 15 residues long. The CDR3 DNA reads TGTGCCAGCAGTTTAGCTAGCGGGGGGTACAATGAGCAGTTCTTC. Its protein product is CASSLASGGYNEQFF.

This clonotype turned up a few times. The chain employs TRBV9 and TRBJ1-6; the match to TRBD1 covers 7 bases. Germline CDR1 and CDR2: SGDLS and YYNGEE. The CDR3 extends over 15 amino acids. The V segment lost 0 bases and the J segment 6 bases; nucleotides outside the gene matches: 3. CDR3 bases: TGTGCCAGCAGCGTAGCGACAGGGAGTAATTCACCCCTCCACTTT. It specifies CASSVATGSNSPLHF. Together with reference TRBV9 and TRBJ1-6, the CDR3 gives the full variable domain: DSGVTQTPKHLITATGQRVTLRCSPRSGDLSVYWYQQSLDQGLQFLIQYYNGEERAKGNILERFSAQQFPDLHSELNLSSLELGDSALYFCASSVATGSNSPLHFGNGTRLTVT.

This clonotype was detected a few times. The CDR3 is CASSNPGTSEEQYF. The CDR3 nucleotides are TGTGCCAGCAGTAACCCCGGGACTAGTGAAGAGCAGTACTTC. The rearrangement links TRBV12-3 or TRBV12-4 to TRBJ2-7; 8 nucleotides agree with TRBD2. J lost 7 bases, V lost 5 bases, and 10 bases had no gene match. This CDR3 has 14 residues.

The V call is TRBV7-9, the J call TRBJ1-2; a possible D gene is TRBD1 (6 bases). Germline V gene data show CDR1 as SEHNR and CDR2 as FQNEAQ (reference sequence). The CDR3 is made up of 13 amino acids. Trimming shortened V by 5 bases and J by 4 bases, and 11 bases separated the two germline ends. The CDR3 DNA reads as TGTGCCAGCAGCGTACAGGACAGCTATGGCTACACCTTC. Protein: CASSVQDSYGYTF.

The chain uses TRBV5-1 and TRBJ1-1; 7 bases fit TRBD1. V lost 3 bases to trimming and J lost 3 bases; unmatched junction nucleotides: 2. CDR1 SGHRS and CDR2 YFSETQ come from the germline V gene. CDR3 size: 13 residues. The CDR3 DNA sequence: TGCGCCAGCAGCTGGGGACAGTACACTGAAGCTTTCTTT. Its translation: CASSWGQYTEAFF. Full variable domain (outside the CDR3, taken from reference TRBV5-1 and TRBJ1-1): KAGVTQTPRYLIKTRGQQVTLSCSPISGHRSVSWYQQTPGQGLQFLFEYFSETQRNKGNFPGRFSGRQFSNSRSEMNVSTLELGDSALYLCASSWGQYTEAFFGQGTRLTVV.

The rearrangement links TRBV10-3 to TRBJ2-2; the D gene is possibly TRBD2 (7 bases). The CDR3 has 22 amino acids. CDR1 is ENHRY, CDR2 SYGVKD, per germline. V lost 6 bases, J lost 0 bases, and 32 bases lay in between. CDR3 residues: CAIRPRGGPTRDSSTNTGELFF. The CDR3 DNA sequence: TGTGCCATCAGGCCTAGGGGGGGCCCCACCCGGGACTCTTCAACGAACACCGGGGAGCTGTTTTTT.